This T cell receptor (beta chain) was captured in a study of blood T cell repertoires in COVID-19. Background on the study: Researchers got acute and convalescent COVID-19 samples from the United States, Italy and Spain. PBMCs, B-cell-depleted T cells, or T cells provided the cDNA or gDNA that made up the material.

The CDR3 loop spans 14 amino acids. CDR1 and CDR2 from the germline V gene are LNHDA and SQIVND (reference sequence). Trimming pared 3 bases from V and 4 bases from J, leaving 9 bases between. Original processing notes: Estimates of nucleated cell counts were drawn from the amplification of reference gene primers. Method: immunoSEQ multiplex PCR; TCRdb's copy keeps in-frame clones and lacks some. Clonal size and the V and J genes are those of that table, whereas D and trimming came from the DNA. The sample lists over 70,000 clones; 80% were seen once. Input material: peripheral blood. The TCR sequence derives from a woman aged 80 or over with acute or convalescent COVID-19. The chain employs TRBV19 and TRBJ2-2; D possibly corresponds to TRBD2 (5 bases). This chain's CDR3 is CASSMGRATGELFF. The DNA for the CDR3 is TGTGCCAGTAGTATGGGGAGAGCCACCGGGGAGCTGTTTTTT.